A selection of T cell receptor beta chains follows, all from one sample in a study of cytomegalovirus exposure and HLA in healthy donors. Measured with immunoSEQ multiplex PCR; TCRdb has only the in-frame clones, and not every one. There are 150,000 or so clones in the sample; about 80% occur only once, and roughly 1.4% lies in the top ten. Sequenced: PBMCs. These receptors came from a man aged 25 to 40 in good health and CMV-seropositive. The CDR3 runs from the conserved cysteine through the conserved F or W. The D gene is left open where the match is weak. Not every row has a clone size; where given, it reads once, few, many or a size class.

NA	NA	TRBJ2-5	TRBV11-3	TGTGCCAGCAGCTTAGATGGTCAGGCCCCCGAGACCCAGTACTTC	CASSLDGQAPETQYF
NA	NA	TRBJ2-7	TRBV5-1	TGCGCCAGCAGCTCAACATACTACGAGCAGTACTTC	CASSSTYYEQYF
once	NA	TRBJ1-2	TRBV9	TGTGCCAGCAGCGTAGAGAGCGGGAGACCCTATGGCTACACCTTC	CASSVESGRPYGYTF
NA	TRBD1	TRBJ1-2	TRBV30	TGTGCCTGGAGTGGGTGGACAGGGGGCTACACCTTC	CAWSGWTGGYTF
NA	NA	TRBJ2-3	TRBV30	TGTGCCTGCCAGGGTGGTTCAGATACGCAGTATTTT	CACQGGSDTQYF
NA	TRBD2	TRBJ2-7	TRBV19	TGTGCCAGTAGTATAGCGGCGGGGGACTACGAGCAGTACTTC	CASSIAAGDYEQYF
NA	NA	TRBJ1-1	TRBV7-3	TGTGCCAGCAGCTTAATGACAGAAGTGAACACTGAAGCTTTCTTT	CASSLMTEVNTEAFF
NA	NA	TRBJ2-7	TRBV19	TGTGCCAGTAGTAGGGGAGGAGACGAGGGGTACGAGCAGTACTTC	CASSRGGDEGYEQYF
NA	NA	TRBJ1-1	TRBV9	TGTGCCAGCAGCCGGGGTGAAGTTGGTGAAGCTTTCTTT	CASSRGEVGEAFF
NA	NA	TRBJ1-2	TRBV28	TGTGCCAGCAGTTCATCCGACACGGGCTACACCTTC	CASSSSDTGYTF
few	TRBD1	TRBJ1-1	TRBV2	TGTGCCAGCAGTTCGGGACAGGACACTGAAGCTTTCTTT	CASSSGQDTEAFF
NA	NA	TRBJ2-7	TRBV18	TGTGCCAACGCCATAAATCCGGGCTACGAGCAGTACTTC	CANAINPGYEQYF
few	TRBD1	TRBJ1-2	TRBV9	TGTGCCAGCAGCTCCCAGGGGGTCCCAGAGGGCTACACCTTC	CASSSQGVPEGYTF
NA	TRBD1	TRBJ1-2	TRBV28	TGTGCCAGCAGTTTATTGGGACAGGGAAACTATGGCTACACCTTC	CASSLLGQGNYGYTF
once	NA	TRBJ2-7	TRBV27	TGTGCCAGCAGTTTACGCAGGGGGGACGAGCAGTACTTC	CASSLRRGDEQYF
few	NA	TRBJ1-6	TRBV6-5	TGTGCCAGCAGTTACGAGGGGGTCAGCCGCGGGTCACCCCTCCACTTT	CASSYEGVSRGSPLHF
NA	TRBD1	TRBJ1-5	TRBV2	TGTGCCAGCAGTGTAGGACAGGGGGCACGACAGCCCCAGCATTTT	CASSVGQGARQPQHF
NA	TRBD2	TRBJ2-7	TRBV7-2	TGTGCCAGCAGCCCCAATGGCGGGGGGACGTACGAGCAGTACTTC	CASSPNGGGTYEQYF
NA	NA	TRBJ2-1	TRBV25-1	TGTGCCAGCGGGGAGGCCGACAATGAGCAGTTCTTC	CASGEADNEQFF
NA	NA	TRBJ2-2	TRBV29-1	TGCAGCGTTCCCAGGGGAGACACCGGGGAGCTGTTTTTT	CSVPRGDTGELFF
once	TRBD1	TRBJ1-1	TRBV27	TGTGCCAGCAGTCGGGACAGACTGAACACTGAAGCTTTCTTT	CASSRDRLNTEAFF
NA	TRBD2	TRBJ2-1	TRBV6-5	TGTGCCAGCAGTCCGGGACTAGCGGCCAATGAGCAGTTCTTC	CASSPGLAANEQFF
NA	NA	TRBJ2-7	TRBV6-6	TGTGCCAGCAGTGCACAAGATACCTACGAGCAGTACTTC	CASSAQDTYEQYF
NA	TRBD2	TRBJ2-3	TRBV6-4	TGTGCCAGCAGTGAACTAGCGGGGGGGTTTGATACGCAGTATTTT	CASSELAGGFDTQYF
NA	NA	TRBJ2-1	TRBV9	TGTGCCAGCAGCGTAGAATCACCCCGAGATGAGCAGTTCTTC	CASSVESPRDEQFF